A single sample is the source of the 5 T cell receptor beta chains below, sequenced in a study of cytomegalovirus exposure and HLA in healthy donors (dated by TCRdb to 2015 to 2018). The protocol used for the library was the immunoSEQ multiplex PCR assay. The clones in this table, taken by TCRdb from immuneACCESS, are in-frame only. Not every clone is retained; where verified, under half of the shortfall comes from an unresolved V gene, and the cause of the rest is unknown. Counted in this sample were some 150,000 clones; approximately 90% of them appeared once. The top ten hold roughly 4.3% of the sample. Specimen: PBMCs. The receptors here all came from a young man in good health and CMV-seropositive.

The chain links TRBV4-1 to TRBJ2-7; possible D gene TRBD1, 6 bases. The CDR3 totals 12 residues. V gave up 3 bases and J gave up 6 bases, with 9 bases separating them. Germline V lookup: CDR1 MGHRA, CDR2 YSYEKL. Here the CDR3 reads CASSQTGPEQYF. The CDR3 DNA is TGCGCCAGCAGCCAGACAGGCCCCGAGCAGTACTTC.

The V and J genes are TRBV5-1 and TRBJ2-5; D is possibly TRBD2 (7 bases). Trimming pared 8 bases from V and 4 bases from J, leaving 21 bases between. CDR3 size: 15 residues. Per the germline V gene, CDR1 is SGHRS and CDR2 is YFSETQ. The CDR3 region is CASELSGGAGETQYF. DNA of the CDR3: TGCGCCAGTGAGTTATCGGGGGGCGCCGGAGAGACCCAGTACTTC.

This clone was counted between two and nine times. The chain couples TRBV7-2 to TRBJ1-2; D remains unclear. The CDR3 has 15 amino acids. Trimming removed 1 base at V and 2 bases at J, with 11 bases between. The germline gives CDR1 SGHTA, CDR2 FQGNSA. CDR3 nucleotide sequence: TGTGCCAGCAGCTTAGGTGGGGAGTCGAACTATGGCTACACCTTC. Amino acids: CASSLGGESNYGYTF.

This chain links TRBV7-9 with TRBJ1-2; D not resolved. The CDR3 sequence is 15 residues long. V shed 5 bases and J shed 0 bases, with 13 bases lying between them. Germline CDR1 and CDR2: SEHNR and FQNEAQ (reference sequence). DNA of the CDR3: TGTGCCAGCAGCCAATCGGGCGGGCCTAACTATGGCTACACCTTC. Protein product: CASSQSGGPNYGYTF.

This clone was counted once. The V gene is TRBV13, the J gene TRBJ1-2; TRBD1 agrees at 10 bases. The CDR3 runs to 14 residues. Germline V gene sequence: CDR1 PRHDT, CDR2 FYEKMQ (reference sequence). V lost 3 bases to trimming and J lost 4 bases; unmatched junction nucleotides: 2. The CDR3 loop is CASSFRQGAYGYTF. Written as DNA, the CDR3 is TGTGCCAGCAGCTTTAGACAGGGGGCCTATGGCTACACCTTC.